The subject of this entry is one T cell receptor (beta chain). Its specificity is not known. This specimen belongs to a study of cytomegalovirus exposure and HLA in healthy donors. On the study more broadly: Most genotyped donors, around 78% of about 400, had Caucasian-associated genetic ancestry. Study outcomes and limitations: In a later analysis, HLA-associated beta chains showed higher expansion and lower generation probabilities than comparable chains. HLA restriction was apparent for most CMV-associated TCR beta chains in a later analysis.

Vbeta (60) and Jbeta (13) primers were used in the PCR. Data came from immunoSEQ multiplex PCR; TCRdb stores just in-frame clones and leaves some out. The data hold more than 200,000 clones, with approximately 70% observed a single time. The CDR3 length is 13 residues. Germline V gene sequence: CDR1 SGHTA, CDR2 FQGTGA. Trimming removed 5 bases from V and 6 bases from J, with 13 bases in between. The J gene is TRBJ1-2, the V gene TRBV7-3; D possibly corresponds to TRBD1 (5 bases). Specimen: PBMCs. The sequence came from a man aged 35-49 years in good health and CMV-seropositive. The CDR3 nucleotides are TGTGCCAGCAGCCCAAGGGGATTCGATGGCTACACCTTC. Its translation: CASSPRGFDGYTF. The entire variable domain, with the rest obtained from reference TRBV7-3 and TRBJ1-2, is as follows: GAGVSQTPSNKVTEKGKYVELRCDPISGHTALYWYRQSLGQGPEFLIYFQGTGAADDSGLPNDRFFAVRPEGSVSTLKIQRTERGDSAVYLCASSPRGFDGYTFGSGTRLTVV.